This T cell receptor (beta chain) derives from a study of tumor-infiltrating lymphocytes in primary liver carcinoma. A primer matching the constant region was used to make TCR beta cDNA from approximately 0.55 ug of total RNA. A slightly modified ARM-PCR protocol with three nested multiplex PCR rounds produced these TCR beta libraries. TCRdb fed the multiplex PCR reads into MiXCR, producing one record per CDR3 protein. Among 50,000 to 70,000 distinct CDR3 sequences listed, roughly 70% were seen once. DNA and RNA were both co-extracted from 20-30 mg of bulk tissue that had not been sorted. Regarding this clonotype: A much larger clone differs from this one at a single base, so this may be a read error.

Sequencing used liver tumor tissue from sampling region 2. Documented subset: tumor region T2, inferior pole. The receptor was isolated from a man in his forties with primary liver carcinoma and hepatitis B virus infection.

The CDR3 sequence: CASSHLMAGTTQYF. CDR3 in DNA: TGTGCCAGCAGTCACCTCATGGCGGGAACGACCCAGTACTTC. The chain recombines TRBV28 with TRBJ2-5, with a tentative D call TRBD2 (6 bases). Germline CDR1 and CDR2: MDHEN and SYDVKM. Between the trimmed V and J ends, which lost 5 bases and 7 bases, there was a span of 17 bases. The length of the CDR3 is 14 residues.